This entry lists 30 T cell receptor beta chains sequenced from one sample in a study of Graves' ophthalmopathy and Graves' hyperthyroidism. RNA served as the template for amplifying TCR beta CDR3 regions. HTBI primers primed a first-round RT-PCR, and a second-round multiplex PCR followed. A single record per CDR3 protein comes from TCRdb applying MiXCR to the multiplex PCR reads. The sample yields over a million distinct CDR3 sequences, less than 45% seen once. Sequences were obtained from peripheral blood or thyroid tissue (not recorded which). The receptors shown here come from an adult man with Graves' hyperthyroidism.

This clonotype was seen at least ten times. In DNA, the CDR3 is TGTGCCAGCGGGGACGCTAAATATAATTCACCCCTCCACTTT. This gives the protein CASGDAKYNSPLHF. The genes are TRBV2 and TRBJ1-6; a weak D match, TRBD1 (5 bases). Trimming removed 8 bases at V and 4 bases at J, with 12 bases between. The CDR3 consists of 14 residues. CDR1 and CDR2 (germline): SNHLY, FYNNEI.

The J gene is TRBJ2-3, the V gene TRBV7-9; tentative D call: TRBD1 (5 bases). Trimming cost V 5 bases and J 4 bases, with 10 bases left between them. This CDR3 has 13 residues. Germline V CDR1 and CDR2: SEHNR, FQNEAQ (reference sequence). CDR3 nucleotides: TGTGCCAGCAGCGATACAGGTTCAGATACGCAGTATTTT. Protein sequence: CASSDTGSDTQYF.

This clonotype was picked up many times. The chain links TRBV7-8 to TRBJ2-5; D unclear. The CDR3 runs 16 residues. Germline-derived CDR1 and CDR2 are SGHVS and FQNEAQ. The germline V and J ends were trimmed by 5 bases and 1 base, with 17 bases remaining between them. For the CDR3, the DNA is TGTGCCAGCAGCCTGCACTCGTCCTTGGGCCAAGAGACCCAGTACTTC. This translates into CASSLHSSLGQETQYF.

This clonotype was seen repeatedly, ten times or more. The CDR3 protein is CASSRIVGTNEKLFF. The CDR3 DNA sequence: TGTGCCAGCAGCCGCATTGTGGGGACTAATGAAAAACTGTTTTTT. The chain uses TRBV14 and TRBJ1-4, with D unresolved. CDR1 is SGHDN and CDR2 is FVKESK in the germline V gene. Trimming shortened V by 4 bases and J by 2 bases, and 11 bases separated the two germline ends. The CDR3 contains 15 residues.

This clonotype has ten or more counts. This sequence joins TRBV7-2 and TRBJ1-6; D may be TRBD1 (5 bases). The CDR3 covers 15 residues. CDR1 is SGHTA and CDR2 is FQGNSA in the germline V gene. V lost 5 bases, J lost 6 bases, and 14 bases lay in between. Here the CDR3 reads CASSDSGFSNSPLHF. In DNA form, the CDR3 reads TGTGCCAGCAGCGATTCAGGGTTTTCTAATTCACCCCTCCACTTT. The full variable domain, completed using reference TRBV7-2 and TRBJ1-6, is GAGVSQSPSNKVTEKGKDVELRCDPISGHTALYWYRQSLGQGLEFLIYFQGNSAPDKSGLPSDRFSAERTGGSVSTLTIQRTQQEDSAVYLCASSDSGFSNSPLHFGNGTRLTVT.

This clonotype was counted a single time. At one end the junction does not follow the germline gene, possibly because of a read error. V gene TRBV7-9 combines with J gene TRBJ1-2; 7 bases fit TRBD1. This CDR3 contains 12 residues. Looked up from germline, CDR1 is SEHNR and CDR2 is FQNEAQ (reference sequence). In DNA, the CDR3 is TGCGCCAGCAGCCATACGACAGGGCGCCTAACCTTC. Amino acid sequence: CASSHTTGRLTF.

Concerning this clonotype: No conserved phenylalanine or tryptophan ends this CDR3, so it is likely a read error. This CDR3 is CASRRTGSSGYTL. In DNA, the CDR3 is TGTGCCAGCAGGCGGACAGGGTCTAGTGGCTACACCCTC. The chain employs TRBV15 and TRBJ1-2; 8 bases align to TRBD1. This CDR3 has 13 residues. CDR1 and CDR2 from the germline V gene are LNHNV and YYDKDF (reference sequence). V gave up 10 bases and J gave up 7 bases; unmatched junction bases: 11.

The sample holds many counts of this clonotype. V usage is TRBV7-8 and J usage is TRBJ1-6; D remains unclear. With 1 base removed from V and 2 bases from J, the gap between germline ends came to 6 bases. The CDR3 covers 15 residues. Germline CDR1 reads SGHVS; CDR2 reads FQNEAQ. CDR3 in amino acids: CASSLGVTYNSPLHF. CDR3 DNA: TGTGCCAGCAGCTTAGGGGTTACCTATAATTCACCCCTCCACTTT.

In this sample, this clonotype turned up a few times. This chain joins TRBV10-1 and TRBJ1-6; D unresolved. This CDR3 is built from 14 residues. Germline-derived CDR1 and CDR2 are WNHNN and SYGVQD (reference sequence). Deletions cut 0 bases from V and 9 bases from J, with 9 bases between. The CDR3 region is CASSESGSSSPLHF. The CDR3 bases are TGCGCCAGCAGTGAGTCGGGAAGTAGTTCACCCCTCCACTTT.

The chain has TRBV7-9 and TRBJ2-5, with D unclear. CDR3 length: 15 residues. Germline-derived CDR1 and CDR2 are SEHNR and FQNEAQ (reference sequence). Deletions cut 5 bases from V and 0 bases from J, with 13 bases between. The CDR3 here is CASSPPGLDQETQYF. Written as DNA, the CDR3 is TGTGCCAGCAGCCCACCCGGGCTTGACCAAGAGACCCAGTACTTC.

At least ten counts were recorded for this clonotype. CDR3 loop: CASSRPNEKLFF. In DNA, the CDR3 is TGTGCCAGCAGTAGGCCTAATGAAAAACTGTTTTTT. This rearrangement joins TRBV7-2 to TRBJ1-4; D uncertain. Germline V CDR1 and CDR2: SGHTA, FQGNSA. This CDR3 has 12 amino acids. Trimming pared 6 bases from V and 3 bases from J, leaving 5 bases between.

V usage is TRBV29-1 and J usage is TRBJ1-2, with TRBD1 identical over 7 bases. This CDR3 has 12 amino acids. From germline, CDR1 is SQVTM and CDR2 ANQGSEA. V lost 7 bases, J lost 6 bases, and 8 bases stayed unmatched. In DNA form, the CDR3 reads TGCAGCGGTGCAGGGGGTTGGGATGGCTACACCTTC. Translating gives CSGAGGWDGYTF.

This clonotype was recorded at least ten times. V usage is TRBV7-2 and J usage is TRBJ2-7, with TRBD2 identical over 11 bases. Trimming at V came to 4 bases and at J to 0 bases, leaving 8 bases not matched to a gene. CDR3 length equals 17 residues. Germline assignment: CDR1 SGHTA and CDR2 FQGNSA. The CDR3 is CASSSLPGLADSYEQYF. DNA for the CDR3: TGTGCCAGCAGCTCACTTCCGGGACTAGCGGACTCCTACGAGCAGTACTTC. Together with reference TRBV7-2 and TRBJ2-7, the CDR3 gives the full variable domain: GAGVSQSPSNKVTEKGKDVELRCDPISGHTALYWYRQSLGQGLEFLIYFQGNSAPDKSGLPSDRFSAERTGGSVSTLTIQRTQQEDSAVYLCASSSLPGLADSYEQYFGPGTRLTVT.

Note on this clonotype: With a much larger clone just one base away, this may be a read error. The J gene is TRBJ1-5, the V gene TRBV20-1, with 7 bases that match TRBD1. Germline V gene data show CDR1 as DFQATT and CDR2 as SNEGSKA (reference sequence). The ends lost 4 bases at V and 7 bases at J; junction bases unmatched: 4. This CDR3 is 12 amino acids long. CDR3 nucleotide sequence: TGCAGTGCTAAGTTACAGGGGCAGCCCCAGCATTTT. Protein sequence: CSAKLQGQPQHF.

As regards this clonotype: This may arise from a read error, as a much more abundant clone is one base away. The J gene is TRBJ1-1, the V gene TRBV5-5, with 8 bases that match TRBD1. V lost 7 bases to trimming and J lost 10 bases; unmatched junction nucleotides: 12. There are 13 residues in the CDR3. CDR1 is SGHKS and CDR2 is YYEKEE in the germline V gene (reference sequence). CDR3 nucleotides: TGTGCCAGCGGCCCCCTGACAGGGGATGGAGCTTTCTTT. Its translation: CASGPLTGDGAFF.

There are a few counts of this clonotype. The chain carries TRBV6-5 and TRBJ2-7; 8 nucleotides align to TRBD2. The CDR3 spans 16 residues. With 2 bases clipped from V and 5 bases from J, the junction kept 11 bases outside the gene matches. Looked up from germline, CDR1 is MNHEY and CDR2 is SVGAGI. CDR3 in amino acids: CASSYEMVAGPDEQYF. The CDR3 DNA reads as TGTGCCAGCAGTTACGAGATGGTAGCGGGGCCTGACGAGCAGTACTTC.

This clonotype has at least ten counts. V usage is TRBV4-3 and J usage is TRBJ2-7, with no clear D. The germline V and J ends were trimmed by 0 bases and 0 bases, with 6 bases remaining between them. In germline, CDR1 is LGHNA, CDR2 YSLEER. CDR3 size: 14 residues. The CDR3 DNA reads as TGCGCCAGCAGCCAAGAGTTGCGCTCCTACGAGCAGTACTTC. Amino acid sequence: CASSQELRSYEQYF.

The chain joins TRBV5-5 to TRBJ2-7; no clear D gene. The CDR3 spans 15 residues. Germline loops: CDR1 SGHKS, CDR2 YYEKEE (reference sequence). Trimming left V 5 bases short and J 2 bases short, with 17 bases between. The chain's CDR3 is CASRKWGTATYEQYF. The CDR3 DNA is TGTGCCAGCAGAAAGTGGGGTACAGCGACCTACGAGCAGTACTTC.

The chain combines TRBV19 with TRBJ2-7; D gene uncertain. This CDR3 region has 15 residues. V lost 3 bases and J 2 bases, leaving 14 bases between the germline ends. The germline V gene has CDR1 LNHDA and CDR2 SQIVND (reference sequence). The CDR3 loop reads CASSISRTDTYEQYF. The CDR3 coding sequence is TGTGCCAGTAGTATCTCTCGGACGGATACCTACGAGCAGTACTTC.

This clonotype was counted many times. This chain connects TRBV15 to TRBJ2-7; the match to TRBD2 covers 9 bases. CDR3 size: 16 residues. Germline V gene data show CDR1 as LNHNV and CDR2 as YYDKDF (reference sequence). Trimming took 1 base from V and 5 from J; bases not matched to a gene: 9. In DNA, the CDR3 is TGTGCCACCAGCAGAGCAGGGCCTAGCGGGGACAACGAGCAGTACTTC. Residues: CATSRAGPSGDNEQYF. Full variable domain (missing parts from reference TRBV15 and TRBJ2-7): DAMVIQNPRYQVTQFGKPVTLSCSQTLNHNVMYWYQQKSSQAPKLLFHYYDKDFNNEADTPDNFQSRRPNTSFCFLDIRSPGLGDTAMYLCATSRAGPSGDNEQYFGPGTRLTVT.

This clonotype was counted at least ten times. The rearrangement links TRBV12-3 or TRBV12-4 to TRBJ2-2; D is uncertain. This CDR3 comprises 12 residues. Trimming took off 5 bases at V and 5 bases at J, with 6 bases between the two ends. CDR3 nucleotide sequence: TGTGCCAGCAGTCGAACGACCGGGGAGCTGTTTTTT. Its protein is CASSRTTGELFF.

This CDR3 reads CASSWGHSGNQPQHF. For the CDR3, the DNA is TGTGCCAGCAGCTGGGGACATTCGGGCAATCAGCCCCAGCATTTT. V usage is TRBV7-9 and J usage is TRBJ1-5, with D perhaps matching TRBD1 (6 bases). This CDR3 contains 15 residues. Per germline, CDR1 SEHNR and CDR2 FQNEAQ (reference sequence). Trimming left V 4 bases short and J 2 bases short, with 12 bases between.

In its sample, this clonotype was seen once. V usage is TRBV11-1 and J usage is TRBJ2-7, with 11 bases aligning to TRBD2. Germline CDR1 reads SGHAT; CDR2 reads FQDESV (reference sequence). Trimming at V came to 5 bases and at J to 4 bases, leaving 10 bases not matched to a gene. This CDR3 is built from 16 residues. The CDR3 DNA is TGTGCCAGCAGCGTCTATCTAGCGGGAGGAGGGTACGAGCAGTACTTC. As protein: CASSVYLAGGGYEQYF. Full variable domain (outside the CDR3, taken from reference TRBV11-1 and TRBJ2-7): EAEVAQSPRYKITEKSQAVAFWCDPISGHATLYWYRQILGQGPELLVQFQDESVVDDSQLPKDRFSAERLKGVDSTLKIQPAELGDSAMYLCASSVYLAGGGYEQYFGPGTRLTVT.

This clonotype was seen repeatedly, ten times or more. V is TRBV10-3 and J is TRBJ1-6; D gene uncertain. The germline V and J ends were trimmed by 6 bases and 7 bases, with 16 bases remaining between them. Germline loops: CDR1 ENHRY, CDR2 SYGVKD. CDR3 size: 15 residues. CDR3: CAIRNLGQENSPLHF. CDR3 coding DNA: TGTGCCATCAGGAATCTCGGGCAGGAGAATTCACCCCTCCACTTT.

This clonotype was seen only a few times. The chain is built from TRBV6-6 and TRBJ1-5; D is unclear. The CDR3 runs 11 residues. V was cut by 6 bases and J by 9 bases, with 9 bases left in between. CDR1 is MNHNY and CDR2 is SVGAGI in the germline V gene (reference sequence). As DNA, the CDR3 is TGTGCCAGCAGCCCAGCTGGGCCCCAGCATTTT. Its protein is CASSPAGPQHF.

This chain links TRBV7-2 with TRBJ1-3, with 7 positions matching TRBD1. The V segment lost 2 bases and the J segment 4 bases; nucleotides outside the gene matches: 2. This CDR3 is built from 14 residues. Germline V gene data show CDR1 as SGHTA and CDR2 as FQGNSA. The chain's CDR3 is CASSLNRGGNTIYF. CDR3 nucleotide sequence: TGTGCCAGCAGCTTAAACAGGGGAGGAAACACCATATATTTT.

This clonotype was counted a few times. The rearrangement links TRBV4-1 to TRBJ1-3; no definite D call. Germline CDR1 is MGHRA and CDR2 is YSYEKL. The CDR3 has 15 amino acids. The germline V and J ends were trimmed by 0 bases and 4 bases, with 10 bases remaining between them. Here the CDR3 reads CASSQDSGIGNTIYF. CDR3 DNA sequence: TGCGCCAGCAGCCAAGACTCAGGAATCGGAAACACCATATATTTT.

V usage is TRBV20-1 and J usage is TRBJ1-1, with 10 bases matching TRBD1. The CDR3 length is 13 residues. Germline values: CDR1 DFQATT, CDR2 SNEGSKA (reference sequence). The junction had 2 bases not matched to a gene; V was cut back by 4 bases and J by 3 bases. The CDR3 DNA sequence: TGCAGTGCTAAGACAGGGGGCCACACTGAAGCTTTCTTT. Its translation: CSAKTGGHTEAFF.

Only a few counts were recorded for this clonotype. The CDR3 sequence: CASSTIAGVFYEQYF. The DNA for the CDR3 is TGCGCCAGCAGCACCATAGCGGGAGTTTTCTACGAGCAGTACTTC. The chain combines TRBV5-1 with TRBJ2-7, with 9 bases aligning to TRBD2. Germline V gene data show CDR1 as SGHRS and CDR2 as YFSETQ. The CDR3 totals 15 residues. J gave up 3 bases and V 4 bases, and 8 bases lay outside the gene matches.

V and J are TRBV29-1 and TRBJ1-4; maybe TRBD1 (5 bases). The CDR3 contains 12 residues. The germline gives CDR1 SQVTM, CDR2 ANQGSEA. V was shortened by 4 bases and J by 6 bases, with 9 bases between the two germline ends. The CDR3 coding sequence is TGCAGCGTTGCGGGGGGGGATGAAAAACTGTTTTTT. Amino acids: CSVAGGDEKLFF.